A single sample is the source of the 2 T cell receptor delta chains below, sequenced in a study of gamma-delta T cells after stem cell transplantation. TCRdb re-called clones from the RT-PCR reads using CATT. The sample contains over 3,000 delta-chain clones, around a fifth of which appear only once. Sequenced material: gamma-delta T cells. Receptors originate from a human donor. It is not recorded whose cells these are; they may come from a transplant donor.

By share, this clone ranks as medium-sized. The J gene is TRDJ1, the V gene TRDV2; D unresolved. Germline V CDR1 and CDR2: GEAIGNYY, EKD. The CDR3 has 19 amino acids. V dropped 0 bases and J dropped 3 bases, with 25 bases sitting between them. CDR3 in DNA: TGTGCCTGTGACACCTTGCAGGATCATGGTGCCGATCTTCCCGATAAACTCATCTTT. Translation gives CACDTLQDHGADLPDKLIF.

The chain has TRAV29/DV5 and TRDJ1, with 13 bases lining up with TRDD3. V trimming: 0 bases; J trimming: 3 bases; junction bases outside the gene matches: 17. The CDR3 spans 20 residues. Germline assignment: CDR1 NSMFDY and CDR2 ISSIKDK. The CDR3 sequence: CAASVVTGGYGSGVADKLIF. The CDR3 DNA reads as TGTGCAGCAAGCGTTGTTACTGGGGGATACGGCTCTGGGGTCGCCGATAAACTCATCTTT.